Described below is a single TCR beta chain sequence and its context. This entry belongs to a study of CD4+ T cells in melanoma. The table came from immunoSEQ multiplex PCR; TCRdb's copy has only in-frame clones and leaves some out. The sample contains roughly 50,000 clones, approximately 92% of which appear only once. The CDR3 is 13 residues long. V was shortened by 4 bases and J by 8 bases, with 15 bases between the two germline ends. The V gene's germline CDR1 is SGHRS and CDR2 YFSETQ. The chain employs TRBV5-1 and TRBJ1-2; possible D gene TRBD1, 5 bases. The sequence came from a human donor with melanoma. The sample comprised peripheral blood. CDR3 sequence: CASSQDSLQGYTF. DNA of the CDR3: TGCGCCAGCAGCCAAGACAGTCTCCAGGGCTACACCTTC. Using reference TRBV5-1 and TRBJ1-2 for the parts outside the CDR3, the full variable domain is KAGVTQTPRYLIKTRGQQVTLSCSPISGHRSVSWYQQTPGQGLQFLFEYFSETQRNKGNFPGRFSGRQFSNSRSEMNVSTLELGDSALYLCASSQDSLQGYTFGSGTRLTVV.